A selection of T cell receptor beta chains follows, all from one sample in a study of shared clonotypes between healthy human individuals. Some clones are missing from TCRdb's copy, which holds only in-frame ones; the method was immunoSEQ multiplex PCR. The table has about 2.4 million clones, roughly 92% seen once. Material: naive CD4+ T cells sorted from blood. The source is a man between 18 and 35 years old in good health. The CDR3 runs from the conserved cysteine through the conserved F or W. The D gene is left open where the match is weak. Where a row states a size, it is once, few, many or the class of an expanded clone; other rows omit it.

J,size,D,V,CDR3,DNA
TRBJ2-1,NA,NA,TRBV5-5,CASTTTGLYNEQFF,TGTGCCAGCACTACTACGGGCCTTTACAATGAGCAGTTCTTC
TRBJ2-3,NA,NA,TRBV11-1,CASSLTRGRDTQYF,TGTGCCAGCAGCTTAACCCGGGGTCGGGATACGCAGTATTTT
TRBJ1-4,NA,TRBD1,TRBV18,CASSPDRVSGKLFF,TGTGCCAGCTCACCTGACAGGGTGAGCGGAAAACTGTTTTTT
TRBJ1-6,NA,NA,TRBV12-5,CASGLASTGFGGSPLHF,TGTGCTAGTGGTTTGGCCAGTACAGGGTTCGGAGGTTCACCCCTCCACTTT
TRBJ2-4,NA,TRBD2,TRBV18,CASSPSGLAVTGFIKNIQYF,TGTGCCAGCTCACCTAGCGGACTAGCGGTTACGGGATTTATTAAAAACATTCAGTACTTC
TRBJ1-2,NA,NA,TRBV5-1,CASSFPDRDGYTF,TGCGCCAGCAGCTTTCCGGACCGAGATGGCTACACCTTC
TRBJ2-5,NA,NA,TRBV6-1,CASHVPQETQYF,TGTGCCAGCCACGTTCCACAAGAGACCCAGTACTTC
TRBJ1-6,NA,TRBD1,TRBV27,CASRTGMKINSPLHF,TGTGCCAGCCGGACAGGGATGAAGATTAATTCACCCCTCCACTTT
TRBJ1-5,NA,NA,TRBV7-8,CASSLETGLGNQPQHF,TGTGCCAGCAGCTTAGAAACAGGGTTGGGGAATCAGCCCCAGCATTTT
TRBJ1-1,NA,NA,TRBV10-1,CASSPNRDTEAFF,TGCGCCAGCAGCCCCAACCGGGACACTGAAGCTTTCTTT
TRBJ2-1,once,TRBD2,TRBV19,CASSISSSGSRYNEQFF,TGTGCCAGTAGTATTTCGTCTAGCGGGAGTAGATACAATGAGCAGTTCTTC
TRBJ2-7,NA,NA,TRBV27,CASSWGVSGGAGWQYF,TGTGCCAGCAGTTGGGGAGTCTCCGGGGGCGCGGGGTGGCAGTACTTC
TRBJ2-5,NA,TRBD2,TRBV7-2,CASSLSRDYREAQYF,TGTGCCAGCAGCTTATCCCGGGACTACCGAGAGGCCCAGTACTTC
TRBJ2-5,once,NA,TRBV15,CATSSRYQETQYF,TGTGCCACCAGCAGTAGATACCAAGAGACCCAGTACTTC
TRBJ1-6,NA,NA,TRBV6-4,CASTGPDNSPLHF,TGTGCCAGCACCGGCCCAGATAATTCACCCCTCCACTTT
TRBJ2-7,once,NA,TRBV11-2,CASSLDRASYEQYF,TGTGCCAGCAGCTTAGACAGGGCGTCCTACGAGCAGTACTTC
TRBJ2-7,NA,NA,TRBV6-1,CASSLGFHYEQYF,TGTGCCAGCTCACTAGGTTTTCACTACGAGCAGTACTTC
TRBJ1-3,NA,NA,TRBV30,CAWSQGISGNTIYF,TGTGCCTGGTCACAGGGAATCTCTGGAAACACCATATATTTT
TRBJ2-1,NA,TRBD2,TRBV10-3,CAIRLSGGAGNEQFF,TGTGCCATCAGGTTGAGCGGGGGGGCCGGGAATGAGCAGTTCTTC
TRBJ2-1,NA,NA,TRBV6-5,CASSWGTSLYNEQFF,TGTGCCAGCAGTTGGGGGACCAGCCTCTACAATGAGCAGTTCTTC
TRBJ1-5,NA,NA,TRBV5-6,CASSLRRIQGPNQPQHF,TGTGCCAGCAGTCTCCGGAGGATCCAGGGACCTAATCAGCCCCAGCATTTT
TRBJ2-2,NA,NA,TRBV9,CASSVRSGELFF,TGTGCCAGCAGCGTTCGAAGCGGGGAGCTGTTTTTT
TRBJ1-5,few,NA,TRBV9,CASSVGGSGFQPQHF,TGTGCCAGCAGCGTAGGTGGCTCGGGTTTTCAGCCCCAGCATTTT
TRBJ2-7,NA,NA,TRBV5-5,CASSLGTPTPTYEQYF,TGTGCCAGCAGCTTAGGGACACCCACTCCCACCTACGAGCAGTACTTC
TRBJ1-6,NA,TRBD1,TRBV4-1,CASSRPRDSSSSYNSPLHF,TGCGCCAGCAGCCGCCCCCGGGACAGTTCGAGCTCCTATAATTCACCCCTCCACTTT
TRBJ2-5,NA,NA,TRBV19,CASSIGQYQETQYF,TGTGCCAGTAGTATCGGGCAGTACCAAGAGACCCAGTACTTC
TRBJ1-1,few,NA,TRBV27,CASSFKMNTEAFF,TGTGCCAGCAGTTTTAAAATGAACACTGAAGCTTTCTTT
TRBJ1-3,NA,NA,TRBV7-2,CASSLSGSSGNTIYF,TGTGCCAGCAGCTTATCGGGGAGTTCTGGAAACACCATATATTTT
TRBJ1-5,NA,NA,TRBV28,CASSFGTPNQPQHF,TGTGCCAGCAGTTTCGGGACCCCCAACCAGCCCCAGCATTTT
TRBJ2-1,NA,NA,TRBV6-5,CASSSRRVRDNEQFF,TGTGCCAGCAGTTCCCGCAGGGTCCGGGACAATGAGCAGTTCTTC
TRBJ1-5,NA,NA,TRBV9,CASSVSAGSNQPQHF,TGTGCCAGCAGCGTATCAGCAGGGTCAAATCAGCCCCAGCATTTT
TRBJ1-1,NA,NA,TRBV18,CASSLTVNTEAFF,TGTGCCAGCTCACTCACAGTGAACACTGAAGCTTTCTTT
TRBJ2-7,NA,TRBD2,TRBV7-2,CASSPGTSGEQYF,TGTGCCAGCAGCCCGGGGACTAGCGGCGAGCAGTACTTC
TRBJ1-5,NA,NA,TRBV6-6,CASSYSVIGNQPQHF,TGTGCCAGCAGTTACTCGGTGATCGGGAATCAGCCCCAGCATTTT
TRBJ2-5,NA,NA,TRBV7-2,CASSSHIGEQYF,TGTGCCAGCAGCTCCCATATCGGGGAGCAGTACTTC
TRBJ1-2,NA,NA,TRBV28,CASSLYISNYGYTF,TGTGCCAGCAGTTTATATATCTCTAACTATGGCTACACCTTC
TRBJ1-2,NA,NA,TRBV9,CASSVTGSSNYGYTF,TGTGCCAGCAGCGTTACAGGGAGCTCTAACTATGGCTACACCTTC
TRBJ2-5,NA,TRBD1,TRBV6-6,CASSYSTGGFGETQYF,TGTGCCAGCAGTTACTCAACAGGGGGTTTTGGAGAGACCCAGTACTTC
TRBJ1-3,once,NA,TRBV5-1,CASRSGLHSGNTIYF,TGCGCCAGCAGAAGTGGCCTTCACTCTGGAAACACCATATATTTT
TRBJ2-3,NA,TRBD2,TRBV5-6,CASSLGLAGYDTQYF,TGTGCCAGCAGCTTGGGACTAGCGGGATACGATACGCAGTATTTT
TRBJ1-6,NA,TRBD1,TRBV5-4,CASSLSIGQGNSNSPLHF,TGTGCCAGCAGCTTGTCCATAGGACAGGGTAATAGTAATTCACCCCTCCACTTT
TRBJ2-1,NA,TRBD2,TRBV28,CASSLGSSGGDEQFF,TGTGCCAGCAGTTTAGGGTCTAGCGGGGGCGATGAGCAGTTCTTC
TRBJ2-7,NA,NA,TRBV7-9,CASSLVGRGSSYEQYF,TGTGCCAGCAGCTTAGTAGGGAGGGGGAGCTCCTACGAGCAGTACTTC
TRBJ1-5,NA,NA,TRBV28,CASSFEGIYSNQPQHF,TGTGCCAGCAGTTTCGAGGGGATATATAGCAATCAGCCCCAGCATTTT
TRBJ1-2,NA,NA,TRBV6-5,CASSYGSGVYGYTF,TGTGCCAGCAGTTACGGGTCAGGAGTCTATGGCTACACCTTC
TRBJ2-5,NA,TRBD2,TRBV2,CASSPLAGGQETQYF,TGTGCCAGCAGCCCTTTAGCGGGGGGGCAAGAGACCCAGTACTTC
TRBJ1-5,NA,NA,TRBV4-1,CASSPHHARLINQPQHF,TGCGCCAGCAGCCCCCACCATGCTCGACTGATTAATCAGCCCCAGCATTTT
TRBJ2-2,NA,NA,TRBV5-4,CASTLAGGMNTGELFF,TGTGCCAGCACCCTTGCTGGTGGGATGAACACCGGGGAGCTGTTTTTT
TRBJ2-2,NA,NA,TRBV28,CASSPTGVGGELFF,TGTGCCAGCAGTCCAACCGGGGTCGGAGGGGAGCTGTTTTTT
TRBJ1-2,NA,TRBD1,TRBV19,CASHPDRERANGYTF,TGTGCCAGTCACCCTGACAGGGAGAGGGCGAATGGCTACACCTTC
TRBJ2-3,NA,NA,TRBV28,CASSKDSTSTDTQYF,TGTGCCAGCAGTAAAGACAGTACTAGCACAGATACGCAGTATTTT
TRBJ2-1,NA,TRBD2,TRBV7-9,CASSFGTSGRSEQFF,TGTGCCAGCAGCTTTGGGACTAGCGGGAGATCTGAGCAGTTCTTC
TRBJ1-2,NA,TRBD1,TRBV5-1,CASSLEGQGVYGYTF,TGCGCCAGCAGCTTGGAGGGACAGGGGGTCTATGGCTACACCTTC
TRBJ2-3,NA,NA,TRBV11-3,CASSHLDNTQYF,TGTGCCAGCAGCCACCTGGACAATACGCAGTATTTT
TRBJ1-1,NA,NA,TRBV6-5,CASSPPWGASEAFF,TGTGCCAGCAGTCCGCCGTGGGGGGCTTCGGAAGCTTTCTTT
TRBJ2-7,NA,NA,TRBV10-3,CAISESAGRGSYEQYF,TGTGCCATCAGTGAGTCGGCTGGACGGGGCTCCTACGAGCAGTACTTC
TRBJ2-2,NA,TRBD1,TRBV27,CASRAGTGWTGELFF,TGTGCCAGCAGGGCCGGGACAGGGTGGACCGGGGAGCTGTTTTTT
TRBJ2-1,NA,TRBD1,TRBV29-1,CSPAWATGGGEQFF,TGCAGCCCTGCTTGGGCGACAGGGGGGGGTGAGCAGTTCTTC
TRBJ1-5,NA,NA,TRBV19,CASSITSGNQPQHF,TGTGCCAGTAGTATTACAAGCGGCAATCAGCCCCAGCATTTT